The sequence of this T cell receptor beta chain was determined in a study of blood T cell repertoires in COVID-19. The wider study: T cells, B-cell-depleted T cells, or PBMCs supplied cDNA or gDNA.

Enrollees, about 18 to 89 years old, lived in about two dozen US areas. In assigning cohorts, the study relied on participant-reported clinical history. This CDR3 is 16 amino acids long. The germline V and J ends were trimmed by 0 bases and 3 bases, with 15 bases remaining between them. In germline, CDR1 is MNHEY, CDR2 SVGAGI. Authors' analysis steps: Researchers report that nucleated cell counts were estimated from reference gene primer amplification. The protocol was immunoSEQ multiplex PCR, while the TCRdb copy is restricted to in-frame clones and leaves out a portion. The V and J calls and clone size were taken over from that table, and D and trimming were inferred from the DNA. The sample has about 250,000 clones, over 75% seen once.

The clonotype originates from a woman between 45 and 65 years old with acute COVID-19. The chain has TRBV6-5 and TRBJ2-7; D not resolved. Input material: PBMCs or T cells enriched from blood (not recorded which). CDR3: CASSYSTGSVYYEQYF. CDR3 sequence (DNA): TGTGCCAGCAGTTACTCCACCGGGTCCGTCTACTACGAGCAGTACTTC.